The rows below give T cell receptor beta chains drawn from one sample of a study of shared clonotypes between healthy human individuals. Repertoires were generated with immunoSEQ multiplex PCR, while TCRdb's copy carries only in-frame clones and drops some. The sample holds about 2 million clones, about 95% seen once. The sample comprised naive CD8+ T cells sorted from blood. Receptors were obtained from a man aged 18 to 29 in good health. The CDR3 runs from the conserved cysteine through the conserved F or W. The D gene is left open where the match is weak. Clone size appears in some rows only: once, few, many, or a class for an expanded clone.

j_gene: TRBJ2-7
abundance: -
v_gene: TRBV27
d_gene: -
CDR3nt: TGTGCCAGCAGTTTAGGCGGGCCTGGTTACGAGCAGTACTTC
CDR3aa: CASSLGGPGYEQYF

j_gene: TRBJ1-3
abundance: -
v_gene: TRBV10-3
d_gene: TRBD1
CDR3nt: TGTGCCATCAGCCACAAAAATACAGGGGGCTTCTCTGGAAACACCATATATTTT
CDR3aa: CAISHKNTGGFSGNTIYF

j_gene: TRBJ1-1
abundance: -
v_gene: TRBV18
d_gene: -
CDR3nt: TGTGCCAGCTCGCAAGGGGGGGGGAACACTGAAGCTTTCTTT
CDR3aa: CASSQGGGNTEAFF

j_gene: TRBJ2-5
abundance: -
v_gene: TRBV6-5
d_gene: -
CDR3nt: TGTGCCAGCAGTTCCGGACATGTCGAGACCCAGTACTTC
CDR3aa: CASSSGHVETQYF

j_gene: TRBJ2-5
abundance: -
v_gene: TRBV28
d_gene: -
CDR3nt: TGTGCCAGCAGTTTCTCTTCCGGAAGGGTCGAGGAGACCCAGTACTTC
CDR3aa: CASSFSSGRVEETQYF

j_gene: TRBJ2-5
abundance: -
v_gene: TRBV5-6
d_gene: TRBD2
CDR3nt: TGTGCCAGCAGCGATCTAGCGGGGGAAGGGGAGACCCAGTACTTC
CDR3aa: CASSDLAGEGETQYF

j_gene: TRBJ2-7
abundance: -
v_gene: TRBV4-1
d_gene: -
CDR3nt: TGCGCCAGCAGCCAGACTGAGGCCTCCTACGAGCAGTACTTC
CDR3aa: CASSQTEASYEQYF

j_gene: TRBJ2-1
abundance: -
v_gene: TRBV11-2
d_gene: TRBD1
CDR3nt: TGTGCCAGCAGCGTTACAGGGGCCAATGAGCAGTTCTTC
CDR3aa: CASSVTGANEQFF

j_gene: TRBJ1-1
abundance: -
v_gene: TRBV5-1
d_gene: TRBD1
CDR3nt: TGCGCCAGCAGCGAACGACAGGGATCGAACACTGAAGCTTTCTTT
CDR3aa: CASSERQGSNTEAFF

j_gene: TRBJ2-7
abundance: -
v_gene: TRBV5-6
d_gene: TRBD1
CDR3nt: TGTGCCAGCAGCCCCGGGACAGGGTCTTACGAGCAGTACTTC
CDR3aa: CASSPGTGSYEQYF

j_gene: TRBJ1-1
abundance: -
v_gene: TRBV19
d_gene: -
CDR3nt: TGTGCCAGTAGTATAGCAGCGGGGGCTTTCTTT
CDR3aa: CASSIAAGAFF

j_gene: TRBJ2-1
abundance: -
v_gene: TRBV9
d_gene: TRBD2
CDR3nt: TGTGCCAGCAGCCCCGGTAGGGGGACTAGCGGCAATGAGCAGTTCTTC
CDR3aa: CASSPGRGTSGNEQFF

j_gene: TRBJ1-5
abundance: -
v_gene: TRBV2
d_gene: TRBD1
CDR3nt: TGTGCCAGCAGCGTTGACAGGGGTGTCGTTCAGCCCCAGCATTTT
CDR3aa: CASSVDRGVVQPQHF

j_gene: TRBJ2-7
abundance: -
v_gene: TRBV7-2
d_gene: TRBD1
CDR3nt: TGTGCCAGCAGCCACTTGACAGGGTACGAGCAGTACTTC
CDR3aa: CASSHLTGYEQYF

j_gene: TRBJ2-2
abundance: -
v_gene: TRBV27
d_gene: TRBD2
CDR3nt: TGTGCCAGTTCCCATGGACTAGCGGGAGGGGCCGGGGAGCTGTTTTTT
CDR3aa: CASSHGLAGGAGELFF

j_gene: TRBJ2-7
abundance: once
v_gene: TRBV7-8
d_gene: -
CDR3nt: TGTGCCAGCAGAACCGGGACAACGAGCGAGCAGTACTTC
CDR3aa: CASRTGTTSEQYF

j_gene: TRBJ2-7
abundance: -
v_gene: TRBV14
d_gene: -
CDR3nt: TGTGCCAGCAGCCACGACAGTGGATCCTACGAGCAGTACTTC
CDR3aa: CASSHDSGSYEQYF

j_gene: TRBJ2-7
abundance: -
v_gene: TRBV19
d_gene: -
CDR3nt: TGTGCCAGTAGTATAAGGCACTTACCTTCCTACGAGCAGTACTTC
CDR3aa: CASSIRHLPSYEQYF

j_gene: TRBJ2-3
abundance: -
v_gene: TRBV27
d_gene: TRBD1
CDR3nt: TGTGCCAGCAGTTTATCCTCCGGGACAGGGGATGGCACAGATACGCAGTATTTT
CDR3aa: CASSLSSGTGDGTDTQYF

j_gene: TRBJ2-1
abundance: -
v_gene: TRBV9
d_gene: TRBD2
CDR3nt: TGTGCCAGCAGCGTAGTAGCGGGGGGGTCCTTAAGCTCCTACAATGAGCAGTTCTTC
CDR3aa: CASSVVAGGSLSSYNEQFF

j_gene: TRBJ2-2
abundance: -
v_gene: TRBV11-2
d_gene: TRBD2
CDR3nt: TGTGCCAGCAGCCGAAGCGGGAGGGACCCCACCGGGGAGCTGTTTTTT
CDR3aa: CASSRSGRDPTGELFF

j_gene: TRBJ2-1
abundance: -
v_gene: TRBV6-5
d_gene: TRBD2
CDR3nt: TGTGCCACCTCACCGTGGACTAGCGGCTACAATGAGCAGTTCTTC
CDR3aa: CATSPWTSGYNEQFF

j_gene: TRBJ1-1
abundance: -
v_gene: TRBV14
d_gene: TRBD1
CDR3nt: TGTGCCAGCAGCCAAGACGAGGGGGCCACTGAAGCTTTCTTT
CDR3aa: CASSQDEGATEAFF

j_gene: TRBJ2-6
abundance: once
v_gene: TRBV4-3
d_gene: TRBD2
CDR3nt: TGCGCCAGCAGCCAGAGCGGGACCTCAAGCTCTGGGGCCAACGTCCTGACTTTC
CDR3aa: CASSQSGTSSSGANVLTF

j_gene: TRBJ1-6
abundance: -
v_gene: TRBV28
d_gene: -
CDR3nt: TGTGCCAGCAGTATACTTTCAGGCTCACCCCTCCACTTT
CDR3aa: CASSILSGSPLHF

j_gene: TRBJ2-7
abundance: -
v_gene: TRBV7-9
d_gene: -
CDR3nt: TGTGCCAGCAGCCCGGACAGAAATATCTACGAGCAGTACTTC
CDR3aa: CASSPDRNIYEQYF

j_gene: TRBJ2-5
abundance: -
v_gene: TRBV29-1
d_gene: -
CDR3nt: TGCAGCGTTGATGGGAGTATGGTAGAGACCCAGTACTTC
CDR3aa: CSVDGSMVETQYF

j_gene: TRBJ1-1
abundance: -
v_gene: TRBV12-1
d_gene: -
CDR3nt: TGTGCCAGCAGCTCCGCAGACAGGGCAAGGGTAGACACTGAAGCTTTCTTT
CDR3aa: CASSSADRARVDTEAFF

j_gene: TRBJ2-5
abundance: -
v_gene: TRBV11-2
d_gene: TRBD1
CDR3nt: TGTGCCAGCAGCTGGGGGACAGGGGTGTTGGAGACCCAGTACTTC
CDR3aa: CASSWGTGVLETQYF

j_gene: TRBJ2-1
abundance: -
v_gene: TRBV4-1
d_gene: TRBD1
CDR3nt: TGCGCCAGCAGCCCAGGGACAGGGCAGTCCTACAATGAGCAGTTCTTC
CDR3aa: CASSPGTGQSYNEQFF

j_gene: TRBJ2-1
abundance: -
v_gene: TRBV19
d_gene: -
CDR3nt: TGTGCCAGTAGTGTAGGAAGCTCCTACAATGAGCAGTTCTTC
CDR3aa: CASSVGSSYNEQFF

j_gene: TRBJ2-1
abundance: -
v_gene: TRBV7-9
d_gene: TRBD1
CDR3nt: TGTGCCAGCAGCTCCCGGGACAGCTCCTACAATGAGCAGTTCTTC
CDR3aa: CASSSRDSSYNEQFF

j_gene: TRBJ1-2
abundance: -
v_gene: TRBV4-1
d_gene: TRBD1
CDR3nt: TGCGCCAGCAGCCAAGTGACAGGGGGGATCGAGGGCTACACCTTC
CDR3aa: CASSQVTGGIEGYTF

j_gene: TRBJ2-3
abundance: -
v_gene: TRBV7-9
d_gene: TRBD1
CDR3nt: TGTGCCAGCAGCTTGGGACAGGGGGCTGGAGATACGCAGTATTTT
CDR3aa: CASSLGQGAGDTQYF

j_gene: TRBJ1-6
abundance: -
v_gene: TRBV27
d_gene: -
CDR3nt: TGTGCCAGCAGTTTAGCGGACGGGAGAAATTCACCCCTCCACTTT
CDR3aa: CASSLADGRNSPLHF

j_gene: TRBJ2-1
abundance: -
v_gene: TRBV9
d_gene: -
CDR3nt: TGTGCCAGCAGCGTAGGCGGGGTTGAGCAGTTCTTC
CDR3aa: CASSVGGVEQFF

j_gene: TRBJ2-7
abundance: -
v_gene: TRBV6-1
d_gene: TRBD1
CDR3nt: TGTGCCAGCAGTGAAATCTGGGGACAGGGGTACGACTACGAGCAGTACTTC
CDR3aa: CASSEIWGQGYDYEQYF

j_gene: TRBJ2-7
abundance: once
v_gene: TRBV28
d_gene: -
CDR3nt: TGTGCCAGCAGTTTAGCAGCCCGTTACGAGCAGTACTTC
CDR3aa: CASSLAARYEQYF

j_gene: TRBJ2-7
abundance: -
v_gene: TRBV6-1
d_gene: -
CDR3nt: TGTGCCAGCACACCCAGGGGCCCCTACGAGCAGTACTTC
CDR3aa: CASTPRGPYEQYF

j_gene: TRBJ2-2
abundance: -
v_gene: TRBV7-9
d_gene: -
CDR3nt: TGTGCCACCCTCTTGGTCAACGGGGAGCTGTTTTTT
CDR3aa: CATLLVNGELFF

j_gene: TRBJ2-2
abundance: -
v_gene: TRBV6-1
d_gene: -
CDR3nt: TGTGCCAGCAGTGAACGAGCCGGGGAGCTGTTTTTT
CDR3aa: CASSERAGELFF

j_gene: TRBJ2-1
abundance: -
v_gene: TRBV4-3
d_gene: TRBD2
CDR3nt: TGCGCCAGCAGCCAAGTGATAGAGCGGGAGATTGAGAATGAGCAGTTCTTC
CDR3aa: CASSQVIEREIENEQFF

j_gene: TRBJ1-6
abundance: once
v_gene: TRBV27
d_gene: -
CDR3nt: TGTGCCAGCAGTTTGGACAGAGATTCACCCCTCCACTTT
CDR3aa: CASSLDRDSPLHF

j_gene: TRBJ2-1
abundance: -
v_gene: TRBV7-9
d_gene: TRBD2
CDR3nt: TGTGCCAGCAGCCGACTAGCGGGGGTTGGTAATGAGCAGTTCTTC
CDR3aa: CASSRLAGVGNEQFF

j_gene: TRBJ2-5
abundance: -
v_gene: TRBV30
d_gene: -
CDR3nt: TGTGCCTGGAGTGTTCAGGGGGAGACCCAGTACTTC
CDR3aa: CAWSVQGETQYF